This TCR beta chain was identified in a study of T-cell reconstitution after alpha-beta-depleted transplantation in children. The CDR3 totals 11 residues. Trimming pared 6 bases from V and 7 bases from J, leaving 13 bases between. Per the germline V gene, CDR1 is DFQATT and CDR2 is SNEGSKA (reference sequence). Construction of the TCRbeta library involved unique molecular identifiers. MiXCR was run by TCRdb on the PCR reads, yielding one entry per CDR3 protein. The sample lists about 610,000 distinct CDR3 sequences, about 10% occurring once. In regard to this clonotype: A much larger clone lies a single base off, so this may be a read error.

The sequencing used PBMCs from the stem cell graft donor, collected from the stem cell graft. The sequence derives from a human donor who donated a stem cell graft to a child with acute myeloid leukemia. The chain couples TRBV20-1 to TRBJ2-7, with D tentatively TRBD2 (6 bases). Here the CDR3 reads CSAPTRAEQYF. In DNA, the CDR3 is TGCAGTGCACCGACTAGAGCGGAGCAGTACTTC.